These 27 T cell receptor beta chains came from one sample sequenced in a study of shared clonotypes between healthy human individuals. Only CD45RO-negative cells positively selected for CCR7 counted as naive CD8 cells, so terminally differentiated effector memory CD45RA+ cells were excluded. Generated by immunoSEQ multiplex PCR, the TCRdb table keeps only in-frame clones and is missing some. The sample holds millions of clones, 90% to 95% seen once. The sequencing sample was made of naive CD8+ T cells from PBMCs. The origin of the receptors is a man younger than 35 in good health. Some clones in this sample may be carry-over from other donors' samples.

The count of this clone is one. J is TRBJ2-1 and V is TRBV5-1; the match to TRBD1 covers 9 bases. Germline CDR1 and CDR2: SGHRS and YFSETQ. Unmatched junction bases numbered 9, after V lost 3 bases and J lost 8 bases. This CDR3 is built from 15 residues. The CDR3 spells CASSWGTGTLDEQFF. In DNA form, the CDR3 reads TGCGCCAGCAGCTGGGGGACAGGGACCCTAGATGAGCAGTTCTTC.

The rearrangement uses TRBV10-3 and TRBJ2-1; TRBD2 agrees at 9 bases. V shed 0 bases and J 4 bases; nucleotides not matched to a gene: 10. In germline, CDR1 is ENHRY, CDR2 SYGVKD. The CDR3 loop spans 18 amino acids. CDR3 coding DNA: TGTGCCATCAGTGAGTCGACGGCGCGCGGGAGGGGATACAATGAGCAGTTCTTC. Protein product: CAISESTARGRGYNEQFF.

The rearrangement joins TRBV7-9 to TRBJ2-1; no reliable D call. Germline CDR1 SEHNR, CDR2 FQNEAQ (reference sequence). V was clipped by 2 bases and J by 2 bases, with 7 bases between them. The CDR3 is 14 amino acids. CDR3: CASSLNTPYNEQFF. The CDR3 DNA is TGTGCCAGCAGCTTAAATACCCCCTACAATGAGCAGTTCTTC.

V usage is TRBV18 and J usage is TRBJ2-2; the D gene could be TRBD1 or TRBD2 (6 bases each). In germline, CDR1 is KGHSH, CDR2 LQKENI. The CDR3 sequence is 15 residues long. V lost 5 bases and J lost 5, with 15 bases in between. DNA for the CDR3: TGTGCCAGCTCAACCCCGGGGGCGCAGACCGGGGAGCTGTTTTTT. Residues: CASSTPGAQTGELFF.

V gene TRBV6-5 combines with J gene TRBJ1-2; 8 bases map to TRBD1. Per the germline V gene, CDR1 is MNHEY and CDR2 is SVGAGI. V shed 2 bases, J shed 5 bases, and the junction held 7 bases outside the gene matches. This CDR3 has 15 amino acids. Here the CDR3 reads CASSYTVDRGYGYTF. The CDR3 bases are TGTGCCAGCAGTTACACCGTCGACAGGGGTTATGGCTACACCTTC.

The chain uses TRBV9 and TRBJ2-1, with D perhaps given as TRBD1 or TRBD2 (7 bases each). Germline CDR1 and CDR2: SGDLS and YYNGEE. The CDR3 runs 15 residues. Trimming pared 6 bases from V and 8 bases from J, leaving 21 bases between. Here the CDR3 reads CASKPGRRGHDEQFF. In nucleotides, the CDR3 is TGTGCCAGCAAACCCGGGAGGAGGGGGCACGATGAGCAGTTCTTC.

The chain carries TRBV5-4 and TRBJ2-7; 7 positions agree with TRBD1. The CDR3 length is 15 residues. Germline CDR1 reads SGHNT; CDR2 reads YYREEE (reference sequence). V dropped 0 bases and J dropped 2; count of bases not matched to a gene: 5. This chain's CDR3 is CASSLAGTGAYEQYF. DNA of the CDR3: TGTGCCAGCAGCTTGGCCGGCACAGGGGCCTACGAGCAGTACTTC.

J is TRBJ1-4 and V is TRBV5-1; maybe TRBD1 (6 bases). Germline V CDR1 and CDR2: SGHRS, YFSETQ. This CDR3 region has 13 residues. Trimming stripped 7 bases from V and 5 bases from J, with 12 bases between. The CDR3 spells CASLDRVNEKLFF. The CDR3 DNA sequence: TGCGCCAGCCTGGACAGAGTAAATGAAAAACTGTTTTTT.

The chain links TRBV11-2 to TRBJ2-2; 11 nucleotides agree with TRBD2. Germline V lookup: CDR1 SGHAT, CDR2 FQNNGV. Trimming at V came to 2 bases and at J to 7 bases, leaving 6 bases not matched to a gene. The CDR3 is 16 amino acids. The CDR3 loop reads CASSLRTLAGDGELFF. The DNA of the CDR3 is TGTGCCAGCAGCTTAAGGACACTAGCGGGAGACGGGGAGCTGTTTTTT.

The chain is built from TRBV5-6 and TRBJ1-1; tentative D call: TRBD1 (6 bases). Trimming cost V 3 bases and J 0 bases, with 15 bases left between them. CDR1 is SGHDT and CDR2 is YYEEEE in the germline V gene. This CDR3 contains 16 residues. The CDR3 nucleotides are TGTGCCAGCAGCTGGCCCCGGACAGAGATGAACACTGAAGCTTTCTTT. It is translated as CASSWPRTEMNTEAFF.

The V and J genes are TRBV19 and TRBJ2-1, with TRBD2 matching over 7 bases. This CDR3 has 15 amino acids. Germline V gene data show CDR1 as LNHDA and CDR2 as SQIVND (reference sequence). The V and J ends lost 5 bases and 5 bases, in that order; junction bases with no gene match: 9. As DNA, the CDR3 is TGTGCCAGTAGTGCCAGGACTAGTTCCCACAATGAGCAGTTCTTC. Encoded protein: CASSARTSSHNEQFF.

The chain uses TRBV13 and TRBJ2-6; D call uncertain. This CDR3 comprises 17 residues. The V gene's germline CDR1 is PRHDT and CDR2 FYEKMQ (reference sequence). V lost 5 bases to trimming and J lost 0 bases, with 14 bases between them. The CDR3 region is CASSPYRMNSGANVLTF. The CDR3, as DNA: TGTGCCAGCAGCCCGTACCGTATGAACTCTGGGGCCAACGTCCTGACTTTC.

The rearrangement joins TRBV29-1 to TRBJ2-7; TRBD1 agrees at 9 bases. The CDR3 loop spans 12 amino acids. V dropped 3 bases and J dropped 7; count of bases not matched to a gene: 4. CDR1 is SQVTM, CDR2 ANQGSEA, per germline. The CDR3 DNA reads TGCAGCGTTGAGCACAGGGGGCTTGAGCAGTACTTC. This sequence encodes CSVEHRGLEQYF.

The chain uses TRBV27 and TRBJ2-7; 10 bases are shared with TRBD1. This CDR3 is 15 amino acids long. Germline trimming cut 6 bases from V and 3 bases from J; bases unmatched to any gene: 8. The V gene's germline CDR1 is MNHEY and CDR2 SMNVEV (reference sequence). The CDR3 here is CASRTGQGPLYEQYF. The CDR3 DNA reads as TGTGCCAGCAGGACGGGACAGGGGCCTCTCTACGAGCAGTACTTC.

This clone has just one count. The chain recombines TRBV4-2 with TRBJ1-1; TRBD1 matches 8 bases. V lost 4 bases, J lost 4 bases, and 8 bases stayed unmatched. The CDR3 has 15 amino acids. Germline V gene sequence: CDR1 LGHNA, CDR2 YNFKEQ. CDR3 sequence: CASSPRTGPGTEAFF. The CDR3 DNA is TGTGCCAGCAGCCCGAGGACAGGGCCGGGCACTGAAGCTTTCTTT.

This chain uses TRBV7-2 with TRBJ2-3, with 14 positions matching TRBD2. The junction had 5 bases not matched to a gene; V was cut back by 1 base and J by 5 bases. From germline, CDR1 is SGHTA and CDR2 FQGNSA. The CDR3 is 17 amino acids. This CDR3 is CASSLDGGTSGRDTQYF. The CDR3 DNA is TGTGCCAGCAGCTTAGATGGGGGGACTAGCGGGAGAGATACGCAGTATTTT.

The J gene is TRBJ2-3, the V gene TRBV11-1; D ambiguous. Trimming shortened V by 1 base and J by 5 bases, and 10 bases separated the two germline ends. This CDR3 comprises 14 residues. CDR1 SGHAT and CDR2 FQDESV come from the germline V gene (reference sequence). CDR3 DNA sequence: TGTGCCAGCAGCTTAGTATCCTTGCAAGATACGCAGTATTTT. This encodes CASSLVSLQDTQYF.

This chain connects TRBV11-2 to TRBJ2-3; 7 nucleotides line up with TRBD2. Germline V gene lookup returns CDR1 SGHAT and CDR2 FQNNGV. The CDR3 covers 16 residues. With 5 bases clipped from V and 2 bases from J, the junction kept 10 bases outside the gene matches. Written as DNA, the CDR3 is TGTGCCAGCAGCCAGGGAGGGCTAGCGGCCACAGATACGCAGTATTTT. Encoded protein: CASSQGGLAATDTQYF.

The count of this clone is one. The chain joins TRBV21-1 to TRBJ2-7; TRBD1, as called in the table, went unchecked against the DNA. TRBV21-1 is an annotated pseudogene. The length of the CDR3 is 15 residues. CDR3 sequence: CASINSRDRAYEQYF. As DNA, the CDR3 is TGTGCCAGCATCAATTCTCGGGACAGGGCCTACGAGCAGTACTTC.

This clone was detected only once. This chain uses TRBV6-1 with TRBJ2-3; TRBD1 might be the D (5 bases). Germline V gene sequence: CDR1 MNHNS, CDR2 SASEGT. Trimming stripped 7 bases from V and 2 bases from J, with 10 bases between. CDR3 size: 13 residues. CDR3 residues: CASIQGFTDTQYF. For the CDR3, the DNA is TGTGCCAGCATCCAGGGTTTCACAGATACGCAGTATTTT.

V usage is TRBV29-1 and J usage is TRBJ2-7; 9 bases map to TRBD2. CDR1 and CDR2 (germline): SQVTM, ANQGSEA. The V gene end was trimmed by 4 bases and the J gene end by 3 bases; junction bases not matched to a gene: 4. There are 13 residues in the CDR3. DNA of the CDR3: TGCAGCGTTGCGCGGGAGGGCCGCTACGAGCAGTACTTC. This gives the protein CSVAREGRYEQYF.

This sequence joins TRBV14 and TRBJ1-4, with D possibly being TRBD1 (6 bases). Germline V CDR1 and CDR2: SGHDN, FVKESK. The CDR3 contains 18 residues. Deletions cut 4 bases from V and 7 bases from J, with 25 bases between. In nucleotides, the CDR3 is TGTGCCAGCAGCCGGCCGACAGGAGATGCCTGGGAGCGTGAAAAACTGTTTTTT. It translates to CASSRPTGDAWEREKLFF.

This clone was picked up one time. The chain couples TRBV4-1 to TRBJ2-7, with 7 bases lining up with TRBD2. Germline V gives CDR1 MGHRA, CDR2 YSYEKL. Germline trimming cut 1 base from V and 7 bases from J; bases unmatched to any gene: 10. This CDR3 is built from 15 residues. CDR3 protein: CASSQGSGGVWEQYF. CDR3 sequence (DNA): TGCGCCAGCAGCCAAGGTTCGGGGGGAGTTTGGGAGCAGTACTTC.

The V and J genes are TRBV29-1 and TRBJ2-2; D ambiguous. V was cut by 6 bases and J by 2 bases, with 10 bases left in between. CDR3 length equals 13 residues. Germline V gene lookup returns CDR1 SQVTM and CDR2 ANQGSEA. The CDR3 loop reads CSVRHPNTGELFF. Here the CDR3 DNA reads TGCAGCGTCCGACACCCCAACACCGGGGAGCTGTTTTTT.

The gene calls are TRBV4-3 and TRBJ1-1, with D perhaps TRBD1 (6 bases). Germline V gene sequence: CDR1 LGHNA, CDR2 YSLEER. CDR3 size: 14 residues. The V end was cut by 0 bases, the J end by 5 bases, with 10 bases between. This chain's CDR3 is CASSQETGRTEAFF. The CDR3 nucleotides read TGCGCCAGCAGCCAAGAAACAGGGCGGACTGAAGCTTTCTTT.

The rearrangement links TRBV19 to TRBJ1-5; TRBD1 aligns across 8 bases. The junction had 6 bases not matched to a gene; V was cut back by 9 bases and J by 2 bases. Germline V gene sequence: CDR1 LNHDA, CDR2 SQIVND (reference sequence). The CDR3 has 14 residues. CDR3 DNA sequence: TGTGCCAGCCGGCAGGGGGCGGGCAATCAGCCCCAGCATTTT. Its protein product is CASRQGAGNQPQHF.

The V and J genes are TRBV27 and TRBJ1-2; no clear D gene. The CDR3 runs 13 residues. Per the germline V gene, CDR1 is MNHEY and CDR2 is SMNVEV (reference sequence). Trimming left V 6 bases short and J 2 bases short, with 10 bases between. CDR3 sequence (DNA): TGTGCCAGCAGGGACGGACCCAACTATGGCTACACCTTC. Encoded protein: CASRDGPNYGYTF.